The sequence of this TCR beta chain was determined in a study of T cell clones after liver transplantation. Looking at the study overall: Post-transplant blood was tracked for graft-donor-reactive T cell clones identified in a pre-transplant mixed lymphocyte reaction. Apart from three HCV-positive recipients, transplants were for non-autoimmune, non-viral reasons. At least one year of complete immunosuppression withdrawal without enzymes over twice normal defined tolerance. General study points: Donor-reactive sequences fell more than third party-reactive ones, suggesting partial deletion.

This clone was detected only a few times. The antigen is undetermined. CDR3 length equals 13 residues. Germline V gene sequence: CDR1 LNHDA, CDR2 SQIVND (reference sequence). V lost 6 bases and J lost 8, with 16 bases in between. Profiling relied on immunoSEQ multiplex PCR, and the TCRdb table lists in-frame clones only, not all of them. Of more than 100,000 clones listed, around 84% are singletons. The starting material was CD4+ T cells from blood, obtained approximately 45 months after liver transplant. The chain couples TRBV19 to TRBJ1-2; possibly TRBD1 for D (5 bases). This TCR came from a human patient who received a liver transplant. Some of these T cells may belong to the graft donor. CDR3 in amino acids: CASRADSRGGYTF. Written as DNA, the CDR3 is TGTGCCAGTAGGGCAGACTCTAGGGGAGGCTACACCTTC. The full variable domain, completed using reference TRBV19 and TRBJ1-2, is DGGITQSPKYLFRKEGQNVTLSCEQNLNHDAMYWYRQDPGQGLRLIYYSQIVNDFQKGDIAEGYSVSREKKESFPLTVTSAQKNPTAFYLCASRADSRGGYTFGSGTRLTVV.